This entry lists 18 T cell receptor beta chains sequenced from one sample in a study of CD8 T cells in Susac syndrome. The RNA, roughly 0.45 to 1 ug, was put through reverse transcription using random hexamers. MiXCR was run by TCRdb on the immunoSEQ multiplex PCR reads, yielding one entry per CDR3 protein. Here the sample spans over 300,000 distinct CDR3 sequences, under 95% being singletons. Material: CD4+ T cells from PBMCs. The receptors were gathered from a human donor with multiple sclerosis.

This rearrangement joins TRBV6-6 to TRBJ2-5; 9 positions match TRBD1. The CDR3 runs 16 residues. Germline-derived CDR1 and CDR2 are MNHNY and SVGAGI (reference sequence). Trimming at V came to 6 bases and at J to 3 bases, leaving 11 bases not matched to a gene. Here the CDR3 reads CASRGDRAEDKETQYF. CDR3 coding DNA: TGTGCCAGCAGGGGGGACAGGGCGGAAGACAAAGAGACCCAGTACTTC.

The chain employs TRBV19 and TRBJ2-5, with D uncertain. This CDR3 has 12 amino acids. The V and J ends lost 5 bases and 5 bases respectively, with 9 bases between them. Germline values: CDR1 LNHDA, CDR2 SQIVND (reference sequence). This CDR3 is CASSPMRETQYF. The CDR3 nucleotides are TGTGCCAGTAGTCCCATGAGGGAGACCCAGTACTTC.

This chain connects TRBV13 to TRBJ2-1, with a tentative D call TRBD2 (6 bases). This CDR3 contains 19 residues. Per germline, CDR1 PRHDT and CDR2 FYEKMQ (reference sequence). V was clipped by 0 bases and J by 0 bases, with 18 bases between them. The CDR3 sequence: CASSLGQVIAANSYNEQFF. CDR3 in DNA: TGTGCCAGCAGCTTAGGACAAGTGATAGCGGCGAACTCCTACAATGAGCAGTTCTTC. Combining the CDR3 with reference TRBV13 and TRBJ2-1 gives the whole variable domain AAGVIQSPRHLIKEKRETATLKCYPIPRHDTVYWYQQGPGQDPQFLISFYEKMQSDKGSIPDRFSAQQFSDYHSELNMSSLELGDSALYFCASSLGQVIAANSYNEQFFGPGTRLTVL.

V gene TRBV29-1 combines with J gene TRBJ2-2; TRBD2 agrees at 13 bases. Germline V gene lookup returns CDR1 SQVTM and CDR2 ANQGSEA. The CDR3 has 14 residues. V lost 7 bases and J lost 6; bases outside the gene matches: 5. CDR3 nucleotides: TGCAGCGCCTGGACTAGCGGGAGCGCCGGGGAGCTGTTTTTT. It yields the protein CSAWTSGSAGELFF.

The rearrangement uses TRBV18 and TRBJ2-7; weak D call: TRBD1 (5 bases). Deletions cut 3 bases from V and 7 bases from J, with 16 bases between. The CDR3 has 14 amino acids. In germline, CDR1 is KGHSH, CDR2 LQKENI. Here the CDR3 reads CASSPDAGFREQYF. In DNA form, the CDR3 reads TGTGCCAGCTCACCGGATGCAGGGTTTAGGGAGCAGTACTTC.

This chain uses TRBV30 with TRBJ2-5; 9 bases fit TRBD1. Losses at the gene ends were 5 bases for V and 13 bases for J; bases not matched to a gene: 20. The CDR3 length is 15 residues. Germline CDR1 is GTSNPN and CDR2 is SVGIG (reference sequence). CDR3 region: CAWVPGQGDLRGRYF. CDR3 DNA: TGTGCCTGGGTCCCGGGACAGGGCGATCTAAGGGGACGGTACTTC.

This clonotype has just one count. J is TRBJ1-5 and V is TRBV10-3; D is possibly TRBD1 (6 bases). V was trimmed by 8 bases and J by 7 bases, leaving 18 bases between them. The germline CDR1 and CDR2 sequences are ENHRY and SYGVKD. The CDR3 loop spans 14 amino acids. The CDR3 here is CAISGGGAQQPQHF. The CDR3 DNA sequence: TGTGCCATCTCGGGTGGGGGGGCGCAACAGCCCCAGCATTTT.

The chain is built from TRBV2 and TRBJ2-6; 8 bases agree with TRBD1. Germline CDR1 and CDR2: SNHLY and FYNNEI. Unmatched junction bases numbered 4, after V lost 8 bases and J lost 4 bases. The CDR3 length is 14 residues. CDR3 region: CASADRAGANVLTF. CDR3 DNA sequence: TGTGCCAGCGCGGACAGGGCCGGGGCCAACGTCCTGACTTTC.

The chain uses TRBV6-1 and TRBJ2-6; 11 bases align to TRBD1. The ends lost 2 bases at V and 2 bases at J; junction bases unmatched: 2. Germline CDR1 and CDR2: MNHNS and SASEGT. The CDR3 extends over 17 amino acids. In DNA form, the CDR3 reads TGTGCCAGCAGTGAACCGGGACAGGGGGCTGGGGCCAACGTCCTGACTTTC. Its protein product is CASSEPGQGAGANVLTF.

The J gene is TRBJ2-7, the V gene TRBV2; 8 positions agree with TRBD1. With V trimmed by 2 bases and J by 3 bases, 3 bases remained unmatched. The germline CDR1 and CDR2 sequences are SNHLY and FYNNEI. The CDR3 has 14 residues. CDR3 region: CASSEQGANYEQYF. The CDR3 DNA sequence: TGTGCCAGCAGTGAACAGGGGGCCAACTACGAGCAGTACTTC.

This chain's CDR3 is CASRKDASGEKLFF. The CDR3 nucleotides read TGTGCCAGCAGGAAGGACGCCTCGGGGGAAAAACTGTTTTTT. V is TRBV12-3 or TRBV12-4 and J is TRBJ1-4; D not certain. V shed 6 bases and J shed 8 bases, with 16 bases lying between them. There are 14 residues in the CDR3.

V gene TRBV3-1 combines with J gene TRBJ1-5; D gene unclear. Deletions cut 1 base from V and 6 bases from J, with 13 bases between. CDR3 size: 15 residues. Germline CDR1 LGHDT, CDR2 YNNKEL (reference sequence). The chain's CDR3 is CASSQGSAVGQPQHF. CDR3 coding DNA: TGTGCCAGCAGCCAAGGGTCCGCTGTGGGTCAGCCCCAGCATTTT.

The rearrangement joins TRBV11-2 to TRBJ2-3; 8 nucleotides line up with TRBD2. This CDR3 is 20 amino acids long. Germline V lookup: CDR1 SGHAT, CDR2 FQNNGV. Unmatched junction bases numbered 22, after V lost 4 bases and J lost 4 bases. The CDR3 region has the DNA TGTGCCAGCAGCTCACCCCGAGGACTAGCCGCTCCAGGCAGCCCAGATACGCAGTATTTT. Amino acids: CASSSPRGLAAPGSPDTQYF.

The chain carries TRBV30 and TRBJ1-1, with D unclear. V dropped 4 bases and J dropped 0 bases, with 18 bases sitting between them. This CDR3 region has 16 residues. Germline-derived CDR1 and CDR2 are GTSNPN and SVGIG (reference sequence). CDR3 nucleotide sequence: TGTGCCTGGACTAGGGCCCAAAAGCGGATGAACACTGAAGCTTTCTTT. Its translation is CAWTRAQKRMNTEAFF.

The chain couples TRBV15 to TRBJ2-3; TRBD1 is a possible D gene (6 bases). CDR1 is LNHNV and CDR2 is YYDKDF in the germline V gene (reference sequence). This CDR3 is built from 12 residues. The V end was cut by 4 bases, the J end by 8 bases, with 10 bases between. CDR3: CATSIVRGTQYF. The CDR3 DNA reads TGTGCCACCAGCATCGTCAGGGGTACGCAGTATTTT.

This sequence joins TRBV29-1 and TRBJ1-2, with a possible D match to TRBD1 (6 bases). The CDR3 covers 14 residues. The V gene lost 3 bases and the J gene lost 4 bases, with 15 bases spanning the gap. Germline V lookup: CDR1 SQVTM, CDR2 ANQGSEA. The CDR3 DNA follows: TGCAGCGTTGACGGCCAGGGACAAAGCTATGGCTACACCTTC. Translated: CSVDGQGQSYGYTF.

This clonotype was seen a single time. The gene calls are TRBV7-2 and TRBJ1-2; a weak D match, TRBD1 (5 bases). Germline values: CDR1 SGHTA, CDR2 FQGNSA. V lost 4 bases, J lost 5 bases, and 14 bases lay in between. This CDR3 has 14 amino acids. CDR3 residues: CASSYHPGTYGYTF. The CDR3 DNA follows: TGTGCCAGCAGCTACCACCCCGGGACGTATGGCTACACCTTC.

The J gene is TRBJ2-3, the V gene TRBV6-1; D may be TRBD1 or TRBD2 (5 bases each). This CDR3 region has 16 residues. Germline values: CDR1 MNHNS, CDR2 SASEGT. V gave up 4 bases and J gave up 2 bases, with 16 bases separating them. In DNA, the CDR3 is TGTGCCAGCAGTGTTACCGGGACGGAGGACACAGATACGCAGTATTTT. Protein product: CASSVTGTEDTDTQYF.